This T cell receptor beta chain was identified during a study of CD8+ T cells in alopecia areata listed by TCRdb under 2018. Looking at the study overall: Treated patients were enrolled in an open-label pilot trial of oral tofacitinib, 5 to 10 mg twice daily, for moderate-to-severe alopecia areata. Clonality in the scalp was compared among normal scalp (n=4), patchy alopecia areata scalp (n=8), and alopecia totalis/universalis scalp (n=8). Human TCRbeta sequencing covered scalp tissue and sorted CD4+ and CD8+ peripheral blood T cells from patchy and totalis/universalis alopecia areata patients and healthy controls. Amplification of TCRbeta CDR3 regions was done by immunoSEQ multiplex PCR using 35 Vbeta forward primers and 13 Jbeta reverse primers. In both human patients and the C3H/HeJ mouse model, the study applied high-throughput TCRbeta sequencing to look at T cell clonal expansion in alopecia areata. RNA was extracted with the PAXgene miRNA kit for fixed scalp, the miRNeasy kit for PBMCs, and the RNeasy kit for mouse skin. Patients on tofacitinib were biopsied at baseline and after 4 and 24 weeks of treatment, and several of the patients also had a later scalp biopsy. Patients received tofacitinib for 6 to 18 months and were then followed off drug for 6 months to check for delayed response and recurrence. For the treated patients, the SALT score, which quantifies what percentage of scalp surface area is affected, served as the measure of disease severity.

Library creation used the immunoSEQ multiplex PCR assay. RNA was extracted from all samples and reverse transcribed into cDNA, which served as template for TCR sequencing. First-strand cDNA was synthesized with SuperScript III using a 2:1 mix of oligo-dT and random hexamers. Amplification bias was assessed with a synthetic immune receptor repertoire, and residual bias was removed computationally. In the original analysis: After raw reads were preprocessed to remove errors, the CDR3 was defined following IMGT conventions as running from the conserved cysteine to phenylalanine. Clonality was calculated as 1 minus Shannon entropy normalized by log2 of the number of productive unique TCRs. Scalp TCRbeta sequences were cross-referenced with sorted blood CD4 and CD8 repertoires so that the CD4 or CD8 identity of scalp clones could be inferred. In its TCRdb copy, this immuneACCESS table keeps in-frame sequences only and misses some clones. Where compared with another copy, unresolved V genes explain less than half of these, and the others have no known cause. V and J calls and clone size come straight from that table; D and trimming were deduced from the DNA. Present in this sample are about 210,000 clones, approximately 67% of which were seen just once. The ten biggest clones cover roughly 1.2% of the sample.

What the research found in general, with its limitations: Compared with normal scalp, lesional scalp, particularly in alopecia totalis/universalis, had higher clonality and more expanded CD8+ clones, which suggests antigenic drive. Because the treated cohort was small and included a single nonresponder, larger studies are needed to assess links between baseline CD8+ expansion and response. With tofacitinib, both scalp clonality and the number of expanded CD8+ clones among the top 100 scalp clones went down significantly. Many expanded lesional clones persisted in scalp and blood during tofacitinib treatment, which may partly explain relapse after stopping treatment. Shared TCR sequences between patients were less evident than in mice, which may be partly attributable to HLA diversity in the patient population. Unlike mouse skin, which is dominated by gammadelta T cells, normal human skin has resident alphabeta T cells that are also sequenced, and this complicates analysis of the scalp TCR repertoire.

The treatment or condition label corresponds to: oral pan-JAK inhibitor, 5-10 mg twice daily. Peripheral blood and lesional scalp punch biopsies were obtained from patients with alopecia areata. PBMCs were isolated by density centrifugation and stained for CD3, CD4 and CD8, and CD4+ and CD8+ T cells were sorted on a FACSAria. Reading the germline V gene (reference sequence) gives CDR1 MNHNY and CDR2 SVGAGI. Taken from cysteine to phenylalanine, the CDR3 has 15 residues. Just the 45-base CDR3 DNA is kept, in frame starting at base 1. Trimmed from V: 5 bases; trimmed from J: 7 bases; junction bases lacking a gene match: 10. Comments on this clone: Its antigen specificity is not known. No clone much larger than this one lies a single base away; base qualities are absent.

The receptor chain draws on TRBV6-6 and TRBJ2-1; TRBD2 fits 8 bases in the junction. The sequenced sample was CD4+ T cells sorted from blood, obtained around week 44, from a patient treated with tofacitinib. This TCR was sampled from a human donor with alopecia areata. The nucleotide sequence reads TGTGCCAGCAGTGGACCGGGGGGGCCGCGAAATGAGCAGTTCTTC. It encodes CASSGPGGPRNEQFF.